This T cell receptor (beta chain) stems from a study of shared clonotypes between healthy human individuals. Sequencing used immunoSEQ multiplex PCR; TCRdb keeps in-frame clones, though not all of them. The table has some 500,000 clones, 90% to 97% seen once. Study findings and constraints: How much donors shared clonotypes was expected to be affected by sequencing depth.

On this clone itself: Antigen specificity is unknown.

V was clipped by 1 base and J by 4 bases; unmatched bases: 11. Germline assignment: CDR1 SGHVS and CDR2 FNYEAQ. CDR3 length: 17 residues. Sequencing input: naive CD4+ T cells sorted from blood. Specified subset: CD45RA+ positively selected. The chain recombines TRBV7-6 with TRBJ2-5, with TRBD2 matching over 8 bases. The TCR was taken from a woman under 40 in good health. The CDR3 here is CASSLEAKSGLGETQYF. The CDR3 region has the DNA TGTGCCAGCAGCTTAGAAGCTAAGTCGGGACTAGGAGAGACCCAGTACTTC. Together with reference TRBV7-6 and TRBJ2-5, the CDR3 gives the full variable domain: GAGVSQSPRYKVTKRGQDVALRCDPISGHVSLYWYRQALGQGPEFLTYFNYEAQQDKSGLPNDRFSAERPEGSISTLTIQRTEQRDSAMYRCASSLEAKSGLGETQYFGPGTRLLVL.